These 16 T cell receptor beta chains share one sample of origin, sequenced in a study of persistence of HIV-infected CD4 T cells (dated by TCRdb to about 2020). Interpreted using the paper, the treatment or condition label stands for: suppressive antiretroviral therapy. Lysates of CMV-infected fibroblasts were used at approximately 10 ug/mL for cell stimulation. Memory populations depleted of antigen-responding cells were obtained by sorting nonresponding CD40L-negative CD69-negative CD45RO-high memory CD4+ T cells. The immunoSEQ hsTCRB assay version 4, run in survey mode, was used to sequence TCRbeta repertoires from genomic DNA. TCRdb took this table from immuneACCESS and kept in-frame rearrangements with V and J called. Such tables lack part of the clones; where checked against another copy, unresolved V genes explain under half of the gap, and the rest is unexplained. The sample yields more than 35,000 clones; roughly 80% were counted once. The ten largest clones add up to roughly 1.5% of the sample.

No cognate antigen is known for these TCRs. Here the sequenced sample was CD4+ T cells sorted from PBMCs after approximately 19-hour stimulation, taken from a patient who received antiretroviral therapy. In the paper's terms, the cell subset or site label means: CD40L-CD69- CD45RO-high memory CD4 T cells not responding to CMV lysate. The receptors were gathered from an adult man with HIV who was CMV-seropositive.

This chain links TRBV28 with TRBJ2-6, with D possibly being TRBD2 (6 bases). Germline lookup yields CDR1 MDHEN and CDR2 SYDVKM. The CDR3 contains 16 residues. V dropped 6 bases and J dropped 0 bases, with 12 bases sitting between them. CDR3 amino acids: CASSSFGGSGANVLTF. CDR3 coding DNA: TGTGCCAGCAGCTCCTTCGGGGGCTCTGGGGCCAACGTCCTGACTTTC.

The rearrangement joins TRBV7-8 to TRBJ2-3; a possible D gene is TRBD2 (6 bases). The CDR3 has 12 residues. Germline V CDR1 and CDR2: SGHVS, FQNEAQ. V lost 5 bases and J 6 bases, leaving 9 bases between the germline ends. The CDR3 sequence is CASSRDFDTQYF. The CDR3 DNA is TGTGCCAGCAGCCGGGACTTCGATACGCAGTATTTT.

The rearrangement links TRBV7-3 to TRBJ1-2; possibly TRBD1 for D (5 bases). The germline V gene encodes CDR1 SGHTA and CDR2 FQGTGA. This CDR3 comprises 15 residues. V lost 5 bases and J 2 bases, leaving 15 bases between the germline ends. As DNA, the CDR3 is TGTGCCAGCAGCCCTGGCTTTGGGGGAAACTATGGCTACACCTTC. Residues: CASSPGFGGNYGYTF.

The chain recombines TRBV5-1 with TRBJ1-1; the D gene is possibly TRBD1 (5 bases). This CDR3 region has 15 residues. Deletions cut 0 bases from V and 4 bases from J, with 13 bases between. CDR1 and CDR2 (germline): SGHRS, YFSETQ. Here the CDR3 DNA reads TGCGCCAGCAGCTTGGGGGGGACCTCTGGCACTGAAGCTTTCTTT. Translated: CASSLGGTSGTEAFF.

The rearrangement joins TRBV18 to TRBJ1-1; TRBD1 might be the D (5 bases). The length of the CDR3 is 13 residues. The V gene lost 0 bases and the J gene lost 8 bases, with 10 bases spanning the gap. Germline loops: CDR1 KGHSH, CDR2 LQKENI. This chain's CDR3 is CASSPPQGREAFF. The DNA for the CDR3 is TGTGCCAGCTCACCACCCCAGGGTCGGGAAGCTTTCTTT.

By proportion, this clone is medium-sized. This chain uses TRBV4-1 with TRBJ1-2; no clear D gene. In germline, CDR1 is MGHRA, CDR2 YSYEKL. The germline V and J ends were trimmed by 0 bases and 4 bases, with 12 bases remaining between them. CDR3 length: 15 amino acids. The CDR3 reads CASSQERPGIYGYTF. The DNA of the CDR3 is TGCGCCAGCAGCCAAGAACGCCCCGGGATCTATGGCTACACCTTC.

The chain links TRBV28 to TRBJ1-2; 8 bases fit TRBD1. With 6 bases clipped from V and 4 bases from J, the junction kept 7 bases outside the gene matches. CDR3 size: 14 residues. Germline assignment: CDR1 MDHEN and CDR2 SYDVKM. The CDR3 protein is CASRPGGAGYGYTF. The CDR3 DNA sequence: TGTGCCAGCAGGCCAGGGGGCGCGGGCTATGGCTACACCTTC.

J is TRBJ1-3 and V is TRBV30, with D possibly matching TRBD1 (6 bases). Between the trimmed V and J ends, which lost 0 bases and 0 bases, there was a span of 9 bases. The CDR3 contains 15 residues. In germline, CDR1 is GTSNPN, CDR2 SVGIG (reference sequence). CDR3 DNA sequence: TGTGCCTGGAGTGTTGGGACAACCTCTGGAAACACCATATATTTT. This codes for CAWSVGTTSGNTIYF. The full variable domain, rest sourced from reference TRBV30 and TRBJ1-3, is SQTIHQWPATLVQPVGSPLSLECTVEGTSNPNLYWYRQAAGRGLQLLFYSVGIGQISSEVPQNLSASRPQDRQFILSSKKLLLSDSGFYLCAWSVGTTSGNTIYFGEGSWLTVV.

The chain employs TRBV18 and TRBJ1-1, with a weak D call TRBD1 (6 bases). V was cut by 3 bases and J by 6 bases, with 17 bases left in between. The CDR3 runs 15 residues. The germline gives CDR1 KGHSH, CDR2 LQKENI. The CDR3 region is CASSPPAHNRAEAFF. CDR3 nucleotides: TGTGCCAGCTCACCCCCAGCCCACAACAGGGCTGAAGCTTTCTTT. Full variable domain (outside the CDR3, taken from reference TRBV18 and TRBJ1-1): NAGVMQNPRHLVRRRGQEARLRCSPMKGHSHVYWYRQLPEEGLKFMVYLQKENIIDESGMPKERFSAEFPKEGPSILRIQQVVRGDSAAYFCASSPPAHNRAEAFFGQGTRLTVV.

This chain uses TRBV28 with TRBJ1-2; a possible D gene is TRBD1 (5 bases). Germline V gene lookup returns CDR1 MDHEN and CDR2 SYDVKM. CDR3 length equals 15 residues. V was trimmed by 4 bases and J by 5 bases, leaving 17 bases between them. The CDR3 loop is CASSYQGPRGYGYTF. CDR3 nucleotide sequence: TGTGCCAGCAGTTATCAGGGCCCTCGAGGATATGGCTACACCTTC.

V usage is TRBV2 and J usage is TRBJ1-1; D gene unclear. The CDR3 sequence is 16 residues long. CDR1 and CDR2 from the germline V gene are SNHLY and FYNNEI. V lost 3 bases and J 5 bases, leaving 19 bases between the germline ends. CDR3 loop: CASSERQELLGTEAFF. CDR3 sequence (DNA): TGTGCCAGCAGTGAGCGGCAGGAGCTTCTGGGTACTGAAGCTTTCTTT.

The chain links TRBV18 to TRBJ2-1; tentatively, D is TRBD2 (7 bases). Germline lookup yields CDR1 KGHSH and CDR2 LQKENI. The CDR3 loop spans 15 amino acids. Trimming took 3 bases from V and 8 from J, leaving 17 bases between them. CDR3 loop: CASSPALGGADEQFF. The CDR3 nucleotides read TGTGCCAGCTCACCCGCACTAGGGGGGGCCGATGAGCAGTTCTTC.

The V and J genes are TRBV28 and TRBJ1-6; no firm D call. CDR3 length: 16 residues. Germline V gene lookup returns CDR1 MDHEN and CDR2 SYDVKM. Trimming stripped 5 bases from V and 1 base from J, with 12 bases between. CDR3 amino acids: CASSGERLSYNSPLHF. DNA for the CDR3: TGTGCCAGCAGTGGCGAGCGCCTATCCTATAATTCACCCCTCCACTTT. Full variable domain (missing parts from reference TRBV28 and TRBJ1-6): DVKVTQSSRYLVKRTGEKVFLECVQDMDHENMFWYRQDPGLGLRLIYFSYDVKMKEKGDIPEGYSVSREKKERFSLILESASTNQTSMYLCASSGERLSYNSPLHFGNGTRLTVT.

The rearrangement joins TRBV3-1 (or the pseudogene TRBV3-2) to TRBJ2-7, with 12 bases fitting TRBD2. The length of the CDR3 is 17 residues. CDR1 is LGHDT, CDR2 YNNKEL, per germline (reference sequence). Losses at the gene ends were 4 bases for V and 0 bases for J; bases not matched to a gene: 7. CDR3 coding DNA: TGTGCCAGCAGCCCAACTAGCGGGGGGCCCTTCTCCTACGAGCAGTACTTC. Amino acid sequence: CASSPTSGGPFSYEQYF.

V and J are TRBV5-4 and TRBJ2-2, with D perhaps given as TRBD1 or TRBD2 (7 bases each). V was cut by 4 bases and J by 5 bases, with 12 bases left in between. Germline CDR1 and CDR2: SGHNT and YYREEE (reference sequence). This CDR3 has 14 amino acids. The chain's CDR3 is CASSPGGGTGELFF. CDR3 bases: TGTGCCAGCAGCCCAGGGGGGGGGACCGGGGAGCTGTTTTTT. The whole variable domain, filled in from reference TRBV5-4 and TRBJ2-2, reads ETGVTQSPTHLIKTRGQQVTLRCSSQSGHNTVSWYQQALGQGPQFIFQYYREEENGRGNFPPRFSGLQFPNYSSELNVNALELDDSALYLCASSPGGGTGELFFGEGSRLTVL.

For the CDR3, the DNA is TGTGCCAGCAGCTTAGGAGGGACAGGAGAAGAGACCCAGTACTTC. Protein: CASSLGGTGEETQYF. V is TRBV11-1 and J is TRBJ2-5; 8 bases line up with TRBD1. The germline V gene has CDR1 SGHAT and CDR2 FQDESV (reference sequence). This CDR3 region has 15 residues. V trimming: 1 base; J trimming: 3 bases; junction bases outside the gene matches: 4. Looking up the rest from reference TRBV11-1 and TRBJ2-5 gives the full variable domain: EAEVAQSPRYKITEKSQAVAFWCDPISGHATLYWYRQILGQGPELLVQFQDESVVDDSQLPKDRFSAERLKGVDSTLKIQPAELGDSAMYLCASSLGGTGEETQYFGPGTRLLVL.